A selection of T cell receptor beta chains follows, all from one sample in a study of blood T cell repertoires in COVID-19. Sequencing was performed with immunoSEQ multiplex PCR; in TCRdb, only in-frame clones are kept and a portion is missing. The repertoire holds fewer than 400,000 clones, with 85% as singletons. The source material was peripheral blood. These receptors all stem from a woman aged 18-29 years with acute or convalescent COVID-19. CDR3s include the opening cysteine and the closing phenylalanine or tryptophan. The D gene is left open where the match is weak. Part of the rows lack a size; the others show once, few, many or a class for expanded clones.

d_call	v_call	cdr3_length	clone_size	j_call	cdr3_nt	cdr3_aa
NA	TRBV12-3/TRBV12-4	12	NA	TRBJ1-4	TGTGCCAGCAGCTTACAGGATGAAAAACTGTTTTTT	CASSLQDEKLFF
TRBD1	TRBV5-1	15	NA	TRBJ1-4	TGCGCCAGCAGCTTGGAGGGGGCGTCTAATGAAAAACTGTTTTTT	CASSLEGASNEKLFF
TRBD2	TRBV7-9	15	many	TRBJ2-7	TGTGCCAGCAGCGGGACTAGCGGGGTGAACTACGAGCAGTACTTC	CASSGTSGVNYEQYF
NA	TRBV11-2	13	NA	TRBJ1-5	TGTGCCAGCAGCGTGGACAGAGATCAGCCCCAGCATTTT	CASSVDRDQPQHF
NA	TRBV7-3	14	NA	TRBJ1-1	TGTGCCAGCAGCCCAACAGGGCAAGGCACTGAAGCTTTCTTT	CASSPTGQGTEAFF
TRBD1	TRBV27	16	NA	TRBJ1-5	TGTGCCAGCAGTTTCAATTTGACAGGGGACAATCAGCCCCAGCATTTT	CASSFNLTGDNQPQHF
TRBD2	TRBV2	16	NA	TRBJ2-3	TGTGCCAGCAGGATTGTAGCGGGGGGGCGGAGAGATACGCAGTATTTT	CASRIVAGGRRDTQYF
NA	TRBV19	13	NA	TRBJ1-1	TGTGCCAGTAGTAATAAAGGGGGCACTGAAGCTTTCTTT	CASSNKGGTEAFF
TRBD1	TRBV27	15	NA	TRBJ1-5	TGTGCCAGCAGGGTGACAGGGGGCAGGGGTCAGCCCCAGCATTTT	CASRVTGGRGQPQHF
TRBD1	TRBV19	14	few	TRBJ2-7	TGTGCCAGTAGTATGGGGACAGGGGGCTACGAGCAGTACTTC	CASSMGTGGYEQYF
NA	TRBV7-3	17	NA	TRBJ2-3	TGTGCCAGCAGCTTAACGTCATCCTGGGGAGGCACAGATACGCAGTATTTT	CASSLTSSWGGTDTQYF
TRBD1	TRBV24-1	15	NA	TRBJ2-5	TGTGCCACCAGTGATGGGACAGTCTACCAAGAGACCCAGTACTTC	CATSDGTVYQETQYF
TRBD1	TRBV19	14	NA	TRBJ1-1	TGTGCCAGTAGTTCCGTCCCGGGACAGGGTAAAGCTTTCTTT	CASSSVPGQGKAFF
NA	TRBV29-1	12	NA	TRBJ1-4	TGCAGCGTTTGGGGGCCAGGAGAAAAACTGTTTTTT	CSVWGPGEKLFF
TRBD1	TRBV19	17	NA	TRBJ2-1	TGTGCCAGTAGTCTCTCCGGGACAGGGGGAATCTACAATGAGCAGTTCTTC	CASSLSGTGGIYNEQFF
NA	TRBV21-1	16	NA	TRBJ2-1	TGTGCCAGCAGCAAACCTGGACTAGCGGGAGGGTTGGAGCAGTTCTTC	CASSKPGLAGGLEQFF
TRBD1	TRBV28	14	NA	TRBJ1-1	TGTGCCAGCAACCAAGGGGGCTCGGACACTGAAGCTTTCTTT	CASNQGGSDTEAFF
TRBD1	TRBV10-3	15	NA	TRBJ1-6	TGTGCCATCAGTGACACAGGGGATTATAATTCACCCCTCCACTTT	CAISDTGDYNSPLHF
TRBD2	TRBV6-4	15	NA	TRBJ2-1	TGTGCCAGCAGTGACTCGGGCGGGAGTTTCCATGAGCAGTTCTTC	CASSDSGGSFHEQFF
NA	TRBV6-5	16	once	TRBJ2-7	TGTGCCAGCAGTTACGGACAACGACCCGCTGACTACGAGCAGTACTTC	CASSYGQRPADYEQYF
NA	TRBV6-5	13	NA	TRBJ1-1	TGTGCTACCCCGGACACGTTAAACACTGAAGCTTTCTTT	CATPDTLNTEAFF
TRBD2	TRBV7-3	17	NA	TRBJ2-1	TGTGCCAGCATCTCACAAGGCGGGGGACTAGTCTACAATGAGCAGTTCTTC	CASISQGGGLVYNEQFF
NA	TRBV12-3/TRBV12-4	13	NA	TRBJ1-2	TGTGCCAGCAGTTTCCTAGGTAACTATGGCTACACCTTC	CASSFLGNYGYTF
NA	TRBV19	15	NA	TRBJ1-2	TGTGCCAGTAAAAATTACGGGACTGCTCTATCGGGCTACACCTTC	CASKNYGTALSGYTF
NA	TRBV3-1/TRBV3-2	12	NA	TRBJ1-3	TGTGCCAGCAGCCCGGGGGGAAACACCATATATTTT	CASSPGGNTIYF
NA	TRBV21-1	12	NA	TRBJ1-1	TGTGCCAGCAGCAAGGAGTTGACTGAAGCTTTCTTT	CASSKELTEAFF
TRBD2	TRBV9	17	NA	TRBJ2-1	TGTGCCAGCAGCCCCAGGGCTAGCGGGGGGAAATACAATGAGCAGTTCTTC	CASSPRASGGKYNEQFF
TRBD1	TRBV5-1	13	NA	TRBJ1-2	TGCGCCAGCAGCTTGCCAGGGGGCTATGGCTACACCTTC	CASSLPGGYGYTF
TRBD1	TRBV9	15	NA	TRBJ1-1	TGTGCCAGCAGCGTAGTCAGGGGGTCGAACACTGAAGCTTTCTTT	CASSVVRGSNTEAFF
NA	TRBV6-2/TRBV6-3	13	NA	TRBJ1-2	TGTGCCAGCAGTTACTCTGCCGGTTATGGCTACACCTTC	CASSYSAGYGYTF
TRBD1	TRBV23-1	16	NA	TRBJ1-2	TGCGCCAGCAGTCACCTGACCCCGGACAGGGAGAGAGGCTACACCTTC	CASSHLTPDRERGYTF
NA	TRBV6-2/TRBV6-3	14	NA	TRBJ1-5	TGTGCCAGCAGTACTCAGGGAGGGAATCAGCCCCAGCATTTT	CASSTQGGNQPQHF
NA	TRBV28	16	NA	TRBJ2-1	TGTGCCAGCAGTTCCTACAGACTTACAGGCTTGAATGAGCAGTTCTTC	CASSSYRLTGLNEQFF
NA	TRBV9	15	once	TRBJ2-4	TGTGCCAGCAGCGTAGTTCCGGCGGGCGGAGACATTCAGTACTTC	CASSVVPAGGDIQYF
TRBD2	TRBV2	16	NA	TRBJ2-7	TGTGCCAGCAGTGGGCAGCCATTAGCGGGGGTGGAAGAGCAGTACTTC	CASSGQPLAGVEEQYF
NA	TRBV27	17	NA	TRBJ2-1	TGTGCCAGCAGGATGCCAGGGCTTGTGAGCTCCTACAATGAGCAGTTCTTC	CASRMPGLVSSYNEQFF
TRBD2	TRBV27	15	NA	TRBJ2-3	TGTGCCAGCGCTCCCGGGACTAGGGGCACAGATACGCAGTATTTT	CASAPGTRGTDTQYF
NA	TRBV19	14	NA	TRBJ1-6	TGTGCCAGTAGTATTGCGGGGGATAATTCACCCCTCCACTTT	CASSIAGDNSPLHF
NA	TRBV27	18	NA	TRBJ1-6	TGTGCCAGCAGTTTGTCTAGGGGTTCGAGCTCCTATAATTCACCCCTCCACTTT	CASSLSRGSSSYNSPLHF
NA	TRBV25-1	14	NA	TRBJ2-5	TGTGCCAGCAGTGAAACAGAAACCCAAGAGACCCAGTACTTC	CASSETETQETQYF
TRBD2	TRBV5-4	14	NA	TRBJ2-1	TGTGCCAGCAGCCAACTAGCGCAGAACAATGAGCAGTTCTTC	CASSQLAQNNEQFF
NA	TRBV18	13	NA	TRBJ1-1	TGTGCCAGCTCGCGGGGTGCGAACACTGAAGCTTTCTTT	CASSRGANTEAFF
NA	TRBV6-2/TRBV6-3	11	NA	TRBJ2-7	TGTGCCAGCAGTTACAAAGAGGAGCAGTACTTC	CASSYKEEQYF
NA	TRBV27	15	NA	TRBJ1-2	TGTGCCAGCAGTTTATCGTACGCAGGGCGGTACGGCTACACCTTC	CASSLSYAGRYGYTF
NA	TRBV5-1	16	NA	TRBJ1-2	TGCGCCAGCAGCTTCAATCTGGCATCGGGGTACTATGGCTACACCTTC	CASSFNLASGYYGYTF
NA	TRBV5-1	14	NA	TRBJ2-7	TGCGCCAGCAGCCGCGGACTACCCGCCTACGAGCAGTACTTC	CASSRGLPAYEQYF
NA	TRBV7-2	15	NA	TRBJ2-4	TGTGCCAGCAGCCAACCCCAGGGTCTCGGGAACATTCAGTACTTC	CASSQPQGLGNIQYF
TRBD2	TRBV7-3	18	few	TRBJ2-2	TGTGCCAGCAGCTTCTGGACTAGCGGGAGGGCCGACACCGGGGAGCTGTTTTTT	CASSFWTSGRADTGELFF
NA	TRBV19	13	NA	TRBJ2-7	TGTGCCAGTAGTATAGAGTGGAGGAGCGAGCAGTACTTC	CASSIEWRSEQYF
NA	TRBV9	13	NA	TRBJ1-2	TGTGCCAGCAGTCCCCGGACAGCGGGAGGCTACACCTTC	CASSPRTAGGYTF
NA	TRBV9	13	NA	TRBJ1-6	TGTGCCAGCAGCGAAGGAGGAGGTTCACCCCTCCACTTT	CASSEGGGSPLHF
NA	TRBV3-1/TRBV3-2	14	NA	TRBJ1-2	TGTGCCAGCAGCCAGGGGGGGGCGCGTTATGGCTACACCTTC	CASSQGGARYGYTF
TRBD1	TRBV5-4	18	NA	TRBJ1-2	TGTGCCAGCAGCCCCGACACGCCGCGCGGCAGGGGGCTCTATGGCTACACCTTC	CASSPDTPRGRGLYGYTF
TRBD2	TRBV11-2	16	once	TRBJ2-7	TGTGCCAGCAGCCCAGCGGGGGCAGGGATCTACTACGAGCAGTACTTC	CASSPAGAGIYYEQYF
NA	TRBV5-4	15	NA	TRBJ2-7	TGTGCCAGCAGCCCGGACGGCAGGGTGGGCTACGAGCAGTACTTC	CASSPDGRVGYEQYF
TRBD1	TRBV24-1	15	NA	TRBJ2-3	TGTGCCACCAGTGACCGGACAGGGACTGAGGATACGCAGTATTTT	CATSDRTGTEDTQYF
NA	TRBV7-3	15	NA	TRBJ2-1	TGTGCCAGCAGCTTAAGCGGTCCTACCTACAATGAGCAGTTCTTC	CASSLSGPTYNEQFF
TRBD1	TRBV5-8	13	NA	TRBJ1-2	TGTGCCAGCAGCTGGACAGGGGGAGAGGGCTACACCTTC	CASSWTGGEGYTF
TRBD1	TRBV6-5	14	NA	TRBJ1-1	TGTGCCAGCAGTAAGGGACAGAGTAACACTGAAGCTTTCTTT	CASSKGQSNTEAFF